This entry lists 25 T cell receptor beta chains sequenced from one sample in a study of neurological immune-mediated disorders. TCRdb called the 5' RACE reads again in MiXCR, with one record for every CDR3 protein. This sample has about 59,000 distinct CDR3 sequences, with approximately 4% found just once. The sample taken for sequencing was PBMCs. These TCRs come from a woman in her thirties with multiple sclerosis.

This clonotype occurred many times. The gene calls are TRBV5-5 and TRBJ1-1; D call uncertain. Germline lookup yields CDR1 SGHKS and CDR2 YYEKEE (reference sequence). V was shortened by 3 bases and J by 10 bases, with 10 bases between the two germline ends. The CDR3 consists of 11 residues. CDR3 bases: TGTGCCAGCAGCTCGTTTTGGGGAGCTTTCTTT. The encoded protein is CASSSFWGAFF.

This clonotype came up many times. J is TRBJ2-7 and V is TRBV20-1; tentative D call: TRBD2 (6 bases). Germline assignment: CDR1 DFQATT and CDR2 SNEGSKA (reference sequence). The V gene lost 3 bases and the J gene lost 7 bases, with 13 bases spanning the gap. The length of the CDR3 is 12 residues. The CDR3 nucleotides are TGCAGTGCTAGGGGTTGGGCGGGGGAGCAGTACTTC. Translated: CSARGWAGEQYF.

This clonotype showed up many times. The CDR3, as DNA: TGCAGTGCCCCGCGAGGGGGTAACACCGGGGAGCTGTTTTTT. It is translated as CSAPRGGNTGELFF. The chain has TRBV20-1 and TRBJ2-2; weak D call: TRBD1 (6 bases). This CDR3 spans 14 amino acids. The germline gives CDR1 DFQATT, CDR2 SNEGSKA (reference sequence). V shed 6 bases and J shed 2 bases, with 13 bases lying between them.

This clonotype was seen repeatedly, ten times or more. The rearrangement joins TRBV5-1 to TRBJ2-1; 15 bases are a match to TRBD2. The CDR3 spans 16 residues. The V and J ends lost 3 bases and 7 bases, in that order; junction bases with no gene match: 5. CDR1 and CDR2 from the germline V gene are SGHRS and YFSETQ. The CDR3 here is CASSSGLAGGGNEQFF. The CDR3 bases are TGCGCCAGCAGCTCGGGACTAGCGGGGGGCGGTAATGAGCAGTTCTTC.

At least ten counts were recorded for this clonotype. One junction end does not reproduce the germline sequence, and a read error may be involved. V and J are TRBV7-7 and TRBJ2-5; D may be TRBD2 (6 bases). Germline V gives CDR1 SSHAT, CDR2 FNYEAQ (reference sequence). The CDR3 is 15 residues long. CDR3 DNA sequence: TGTGCTAGCAGCTTAGAAAGGAGTAGCGGTGGGACCCAGTACTTC. Protein sequence: CASSLERSSGGTQYF.

This clonotype was counted ten times or more. V is TRBV6-5 and J is TRBJ2-7; TRBD1 aligns across 8 bases. Germline lookup yields CDR1 MNHEY and CDR2 SVGAGI. Losses at the gene ends were 0 bases for V and 2 bases for J; bases not matched to a gene: 6. CDR3 size: 16 residues. The CDR3 is CASSYSRQGAAYEQYF. The CDR3 DNA follows: TGTGCCAGCAGTTACTCGAGGCAGGGGGCTGCCTACGAGCAGTACTTC.

This clonotype was seen many times. The chain couples TRBV5-5 to TRBJ2-4; 8 bases align to TRBD2. The CDR3 runs to 16 residues. Per the germline V gene, CDR1 is SGHKS and CDR2 is YYEKEE (reference sequence). Trimming at V came to 4 bases and at J to 0 bases, leaving 6 bases not matched to a gene. The chain's CDR3 is CASSPGGALAKNIQYF. The CDR3 DNA sequence: TGTGCCAGCAGCCCGGGGGGGGCCTTAGCCAAAAACATTCAGTACTTC.

At least ten counts were recorded for this clonotype. The chain joins TRBV5-1 to TRBJ1-3, with D perhaps matching TRBD1 (6 bases). CDR3 length equals 14 residues. Trimming removed 3 bases from V and 4 bases from J, with 11 bases in between. Germline V gene sequence: CDR1 SGHRS, CDR2 YFSETQ. CDR3 in DNA: TGCGCCAGCAGCTCGGAGGGGGGCGGAAACACCATATATTTT. Translated, it gives CASSSEGGGNTIYF. The whole variable domain, filled in from reference TRBV5-1 and TRBJ1-3, reads KAGVTQTPRYLIKTRGQQVTLSCSPISGHRSVSWYQQTPGQGLQFLFEYFSETQRNKGNFPGRFSGRQFSNSRSEMNVSTLELGDSALYLCASSSEGGGNTIYFGEGSWLTVV.

This clonotype occurred many times. This rearrangement joins TRBV5-1 to TRBJ2-3; a possible D gene is TRBD2 (6 bases). This CDR3 comprises 16 residues. Germline values: CDR1 SGHRS, CDR2 YFSETQ. V lost 0 bases and J lost 2, with 13 bases in between. For the CDR3, the DNA is TGCGCCAGCAGCTTGGCCGGGGCGGGAACCACAGATACGCAGTATTTT. This translates into CASSLAGAGTTDTQYF.

This rearrangement joins TRBV12-3 or TRBV12-4 to TRBJ2-5; D is unclear. The CDR3 loop spans 12 amino acids. Trimming took off 2 bases at V and 4 bases at J, with 5 bases between the two ends. CDR3 bases: TGTGCCAGCAGTTTAACCACAGAGACCCAGTACTTC. As protein: CASSLTTETQYF.

V gene TRBV7-2 combines with J gene TRBJ1-1; possibly TRBD1 for D (5 bases). Germline-derived CDR1 and CDR2 are SGHTA and FQGNSA. CDR3 size: 13 residues. V shed 2 bases and J shed 3 bases, with 7 bases lying between them. In DNA form, the CDR3 reads TGTACCAGCAGCTTATCGGGGGACACTGAAGCTTTCTTT. Translation gives CTSSLSGDTEAFF.

V usage is TRBV6-6 and J usage is TRBJ1-4, with 8 nucleotides matching TRBD1. From germline, CDR1 is MNHNY and CDR2 SVGAGI (reference sequence). This CDR3 has 15 amino acids. V was pared by 8 bases and J by 3 bases, with 8 bases of the junction left unmatched. CDR3 DNA: TGTGCCAGCTTTAAGGGACAGGCGCCTAATGAAAAACTGTTTTTT. This encodes CASFKGQAPNEKLFF.

In this sample, this clonotype turned up a few times. With a much larger clone just one base away, this may be a read error. This chain joins TRBV4-1 and TRBJ1-2; D may be TRBD1 (5 bases). Trimming took 0 bases from V and 0 from J, leaving 11 bases between them. The CDR3 is made up of 16 amino acids. In germline, CDR1 is MGHRA, CDR2 YSYEKL. The DNA of the CDR3 is TGCGCCAGCAGCCAAGAAGGGGAGACCCCTAACTATGGCTACACCTTC. Protein product: CASSQEGETPNYGYTF.

In this sample, this clonotype turned up many times. The gene calls are TRBV20-1 and TRBJ1-1; 7 bases align to TRBD1. This CDR3 comprises 13 residues. The V segment lost 5 bases and the J segment 3 bases; nucleotides outside the gene matches: 6. CDR1 is DFQATT and CDR2 is SNEGSKA in the germline V gene (reference sequence). The CDR3 DNA follows: TGCAGTGCTGGGGGACAGTTGTACACTGAAGCTTTCTTT. Protein sequence: CSAGGQLYTEAFF.

This clonotype was seen at least ten times. The chain joins TRBV5-1 to TRBJ2-2; no clear D gene. The germline V gene encodes CDR1 SGHRS and CDR2 YFSETQ. The CDR3 covers 15 residues. With 4 bases removed from V and 7 bases from J, the gap between germline ends came to 17 bases. The CDR3 here is CASSAELRIGGELFF. DNA for the CDR3: TGCGCCAGCAGCGCCGAACTACGGATCGGCGGGGAGCTGTTTTTT.

This clonotype was detected many times. The chain employs TRBV5-1 and TRBJ2-7; D may correspond to TRBD1 or TRBD2 (5 bases each). Trimming removed 1 base from V and 5 bases from J, with 13 bases in between. The germline CDR1 and CDR2 sequences are SGHRS and YFSETQ. There are 14 residues in the CDR3. In DNA form, the CDR3 reads TGCGCCAGCAGCTTGACGGGGCTCGAGGACGAGCAGTACTTC. As protein: CASSLTGLEDEQYF.

This clonotype was observed many times. V gene TRBV12-3 or TRBV12-4 combines with J gene TRBJ2-7; possible D gene TRBD1, 5 bases. CDR3 length: 17 amino acids. Trimming took off 2 bases at V and 3 bases at J, with 20 bases between the two ends. The CDR3 coding sequence is TGTGCCAGCAGTTTATATAGGCCCCTTGGGGCTGGCTACGAGCAGTACTTC. It is translated as CASSLYRPLGAGYEQYF.

This clonotype was found many times. This chain joins TRBV20-1 and TRBJ2-7, with 11 nucleotides matching TRBD2. The junction had 9 bases not matched to a gene; V was cut back by 5 bases and J by 6 bases. The CDR3 loop spans 14 amino acids. CDR1 and CDR2 (germline): DFQATT, SNEGSKA (reference sequence). CDR3 coding DNA: TGCAGTGCTGCCGGGACTAGCGGATGGTCCGAGCAGTACTTC. Protein product: CSAAGTSGWSEQYF.

This clonotype was picked up many times. V is TRBV5-1 and J is TRBJ2-1, with D tentatively TRBD1 or TRBD2 (6 bases each). CDR1 SGHRS and CDR2 YFSETQ come from the germline V gene. Trimming shortened V by 0 bases and J by 4 bases, and 11 bases separated the two germline ends. The CDR3 sequence is 15 residues long. The CDR3 loop is CASSLVGGNYNEQFF. The CDR3 DNA reads as TGCGCCAGCAGCTTGGTGGGGGGCAATTACAATGAGCAGTTCTTC.

This clonotype was observed many times. The gene calls are TRBV9 and TRBJ1-2; D remains ambiguous. The CDR3 has 14 amino acids. Germline CDR1 SGDLS, CDR2 YYNGEE. With 0 bases removed from V and 7 bases from J, the gap between germline ends came to 13 bases. CDR3 in DNA: TGTGCCAGCAGCGTAGATCCGGGGATCGTTGGCTACACCTTC. Translating it yields CASSVDPGIVGYTF.

This clonotype came up many times. V is TRBV20-1 and J is TRBJ2-2, with TRBD2 matching over 7 bases. The CDR3 extends over 16 amino acids. With V trimmed by 0 bases and J by 4 bases, 8 bases remained unmatched. Germline CDR1 DFQATT, CDR2 SNEGSKA (reference sequence). The CDR3 region has the DNA TGCAGTGCTAGAGATGACACTAGCGCACTCACCGGGGAGCTGTTTTTT. As protein: CSARDDTSALTGELFF.

There are many counts of this clonotype. J is TRBJ2-7 and V is TRBV5-1, with a tentative D call TRBD1 (6 bases). The CDR3 length is 15 residues. Trimming removed 0 bases from V and 2 bases from J, with 12 bases in between. CDR1 is SGHRS and CDR2 is YFSETQ in the germline V gene. The CDR3 DNA follows: TGCGCCAGCAGCTTGGAGGGGGTTGGGGCCTACGAGCAGTACTTC. Amino acids: CASSLEGVGAYEQYF. The full variable domain, its missing parts supplied by reference TRBV5-1 and TRBJ2-7, is KAGVTQTPRYLIKTRGQQVTLSCSPISGHRSVSWYQQTPGQGLQFLFEYFSETQRNKGNFPGRFSGRQFSNSRSEMNVSTLELGDSALYLCASSLEGVGAYEQYFGPGTRLTVT.

This clonotype was seen more than once but under ten times. V gene TRBV29-1 combines with J gene TRBJ2-5, with D uncertain. Germline V gives CDR1 SQVTM, CDR2 ANQGSEA. The CDR3 spans 12 residues. V was clipped by 2 bases and J by 0 bases, with 4 bases between them. The CDR3 DNA reads as TGCAGCGTTGAAAGGCACCAAGAGACCCAGTACTTC. This translates into CSVERHQETQYF.

This clonotype was counted many times. The chain carries TRBV25-1 and TRBJ2-6, with no clear D. Germline CDR1 is MGHDK and CDR2 is SYGVNS. Trimming stripped 2 bases from V and 5 bases from J, with 19 bases between. The CDR3 is made up of 18 amino acids. The CDR3 DNA reads as TGTGCCAGCAGTGAACTACAGCCTTCGGACCCTCGGGCCAACGTCCTGACTTTC. It codes for CASSELQPSDPRANVLTF.

This clonotype has at least ten counts. The rearrangement links TRBV20-1 to TRBJ2-5; 9 bases agree with TRBD1. Trimming at V came to 6 bases and at J to 5 bases, leaving 13 bases not matched to a gene. Germline V CDR1 and CDR2: DFQATT, SNEGSKA (reference sequence). CDR3 length: 15 residues. This chain's CDR3 is CSAIPYRGPGETQYF. CDR3 DNA: TGCAGTGCCATCCCCTACAGGGGGCCAGGGGAGACCCAGTACTTC.